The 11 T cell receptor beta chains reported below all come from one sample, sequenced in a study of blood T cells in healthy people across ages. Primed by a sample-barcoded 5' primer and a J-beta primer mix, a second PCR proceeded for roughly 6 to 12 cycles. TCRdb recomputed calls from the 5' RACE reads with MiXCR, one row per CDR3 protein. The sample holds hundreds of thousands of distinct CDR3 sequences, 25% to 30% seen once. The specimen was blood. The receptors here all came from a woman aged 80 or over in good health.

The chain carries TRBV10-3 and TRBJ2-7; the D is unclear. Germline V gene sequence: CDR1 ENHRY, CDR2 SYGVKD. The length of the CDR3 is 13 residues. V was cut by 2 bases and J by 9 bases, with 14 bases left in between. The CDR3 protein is CAISEEEHWGQYF. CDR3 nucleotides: TGTGCCATCAGTGAGGAGGAACACTGGGGGCAGTACTTC.

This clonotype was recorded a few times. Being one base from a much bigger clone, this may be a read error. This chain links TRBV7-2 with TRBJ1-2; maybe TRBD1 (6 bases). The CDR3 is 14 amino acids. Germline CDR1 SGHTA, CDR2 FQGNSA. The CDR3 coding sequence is TGTGCCAGCAGCTTTCTTGGACAGAACAATGGCTACATCTTC. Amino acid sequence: CASSFLGQNNGYIF.

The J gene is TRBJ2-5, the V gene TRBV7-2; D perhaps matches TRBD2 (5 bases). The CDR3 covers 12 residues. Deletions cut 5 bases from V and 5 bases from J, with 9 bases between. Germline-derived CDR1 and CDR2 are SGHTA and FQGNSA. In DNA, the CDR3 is TGTGCCAGCAGCATGATAGCGGAGACCCAGTACTTC. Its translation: CASSMIAETQYF.

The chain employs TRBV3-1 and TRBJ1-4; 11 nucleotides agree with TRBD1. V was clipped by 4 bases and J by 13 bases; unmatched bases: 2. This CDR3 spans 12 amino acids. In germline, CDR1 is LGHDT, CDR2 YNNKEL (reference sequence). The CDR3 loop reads CASSLGQGGLFF. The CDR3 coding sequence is TGTGCCAGCAGCCTGGGACAGGGGGGACTGTTTTTT. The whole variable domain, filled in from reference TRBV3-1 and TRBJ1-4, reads DTAVSQTPKYLVTQMGNDKSIKCEQNLGHDTMYWYKQDSKKFLKIMFSYNNKELIINETVPNRFSPKSPDKAHLNLHINSLELGDSAVYFCASSLGQGGLFFGSGTQLSVL.

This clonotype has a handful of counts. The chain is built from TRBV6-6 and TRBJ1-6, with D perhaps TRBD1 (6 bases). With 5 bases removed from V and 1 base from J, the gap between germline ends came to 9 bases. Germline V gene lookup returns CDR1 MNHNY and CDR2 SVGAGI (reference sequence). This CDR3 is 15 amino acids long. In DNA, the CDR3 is TGTGCCAGCAGTAGTGGGACATCCTATAATTCACCCCTCCACTTT. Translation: CASSSGTSYNSPLHF.

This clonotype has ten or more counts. CDR3 sequence (DNA): TGTGCCAGCAGCTTGGAAGGCAGGGTTGTCTATGGCTACACCTTC. It specifies CASSLEGRVVYGYTF. J is TRBJ1-2 and V is TRBV7-2; perhaps TRBD1 as D (5 bases). Deletions cut 3 bases from V and 4 bases from J, with 15 bases between. This CDR3 region has 15 residues. In germline, CDR1 is SGHTA, CDR2 FQGNSA.

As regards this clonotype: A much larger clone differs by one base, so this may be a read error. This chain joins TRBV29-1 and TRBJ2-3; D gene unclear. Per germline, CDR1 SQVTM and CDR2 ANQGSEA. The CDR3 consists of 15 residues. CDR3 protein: CGVSLRRSRSDTQYF. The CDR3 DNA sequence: TGCGGCGTTTCTCTACGGCGTAGTAGATCGGATACGCAGTATTTT.

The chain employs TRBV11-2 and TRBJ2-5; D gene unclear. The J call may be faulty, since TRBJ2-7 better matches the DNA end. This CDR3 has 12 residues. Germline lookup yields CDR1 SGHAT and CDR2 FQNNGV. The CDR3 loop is CASGPGWGEQYF. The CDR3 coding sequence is TGTGCCAGCGGCCCCGGGTGGGGCGAGCAGTACTTC.

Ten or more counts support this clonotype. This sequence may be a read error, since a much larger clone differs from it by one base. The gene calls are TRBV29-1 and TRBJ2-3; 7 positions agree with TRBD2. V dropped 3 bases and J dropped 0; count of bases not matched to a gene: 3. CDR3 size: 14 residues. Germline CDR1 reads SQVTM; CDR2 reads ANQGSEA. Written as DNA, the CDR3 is TGCAGCGTTGAGGGGCGGGAGAGCACAGATACGCAGTATTTT. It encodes CSVEGRESTDTQYF.

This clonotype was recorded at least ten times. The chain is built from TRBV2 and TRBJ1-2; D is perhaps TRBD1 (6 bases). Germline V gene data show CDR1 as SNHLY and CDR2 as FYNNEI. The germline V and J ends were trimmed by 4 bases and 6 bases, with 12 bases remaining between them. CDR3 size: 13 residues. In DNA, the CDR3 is TGTGCCAGCAGTGTATTGGGGGCAAATGGCTACACCTTC. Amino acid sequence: CASSVLGANGYTF. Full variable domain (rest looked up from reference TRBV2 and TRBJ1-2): EPEVTQTPSHQVTQMGQEVILRCVPISNHLYFYWYRQILGQKVEFLVSFYNNEISEKSEIFDDQFSVERPDGSNFTLKIRSTKLEDSAMYFCASSVLGANGYTFGSGTRLTVV.

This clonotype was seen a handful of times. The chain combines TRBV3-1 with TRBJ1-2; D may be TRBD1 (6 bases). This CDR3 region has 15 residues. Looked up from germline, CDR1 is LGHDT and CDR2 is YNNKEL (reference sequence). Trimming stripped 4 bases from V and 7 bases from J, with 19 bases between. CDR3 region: CASSPQAGGARGYTF. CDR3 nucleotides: TGTGCCAGCAGCCCCCAGGCGGGGGGCGCGCGTGGCTACACCTTC.